This TCR beta chain was captured in a study of CD8+ T cells in alopecia areata. Findings and limits, study-wide: Scalp samples also yield sequences from resident alphabeta T cells of normal skin.

This clone has more than one count but fewer than ten. Its antigen remains unknown. V was cut by 2 bases and J by 5 bases, with 9 bases left in between. The CDR3 has 12 amino acids. In germline, CDR1 is GTSNPN, CDR2 SVGIG (reference sequence). RNA extraction and reverse transcription yielded cDNA as sequencing template. Method: immunoSEQ multiplex PCR; TCRdb's copy keeps in-frame clones and lacks some. This table holds approximately 140,000 clones, about nine tenths found once. Collected material from alopecia areata patients comprised lesional scalp punch biopsies and peripheral blood. The source was CD8+ T cells sorted from blood, collected at week 0. V and J are TRBV30 and TRBJ2-5; D unresolved. This receptor was identified in a human donor with alopecia areata. CDR3 residues: CAWSYGQETQYF. The CDR3 bases are TGTGCCTGGAGTTATGGGCAGGAGACCCAGTACTTC.